The 26 T cell receptor beta chains listed next were all sequenced from one sample in a study of T cell changes during pregnancy in multiple sclerosis (dated by TCRdb to the late 2010s). Libraries were built with the immunoSEQ multiplex PCR assay. In its TCRdb copy, this immuneACCESS table keeps in-frame sequences only and misses some clones. Where compared with another copy, unresolved V genes explain less than half of these, and the others have no known cause. Present in this sample are approximately 130,000 clones, around 97% of which were seen just once. The top ten hold around 0.4% of the sample. This sample comprised peripheral blood, obtained after pregnancy. The receptors originated from a female donor with multiple sclerosis, enrolled in a pregnancy study.

The rearrangement links TRBV10-2 to TRBJ2-2, with 12 bases fitting TRBD2. This CDR3 spans 16 amino acids. Trimming cost V 4 bases and J 3 bases; bases outside gene matches: 3. Looked up from germline, CDR1 is WSHSY and CDR2 is SAAADI. For the CDR3, the DNA is TGCGCCAGCAGTGCACTAGCGGGAGGACACACCGGGGAGCTGTTTTTT. Protein: CASSALAGGHTGELFF.

The gene calls are TRBV2 and TRBJ1-5; a possible D gene is TRBD1 (6 bases). CDR1 is SNHLY and CDR2 is FYNNEI in the germline V gene. The V end was cut by 3 bases, the J end by 6 bases, with 15 bases between. The CDR3 contains 15 residues. In DNA form, the CDR3 reads TGTGCCAGCAGTGATTGGGGGGGCTCAGGTCAGCCCCAGCATTTT. It specifies CASSDWGGSGQPQHF.

V gene TRBV7-2 combines with J gene TRBJ2-7; 12 bases map to TRBD2. Looked up from germline, CDR1 is SGHTA and CDR2 is FQGNSA. The ends lost 3 bases at V and 0 bases at J; junction bases unmatched: 0. This CDR3 has 15 residues. The CDR3, as DNA: TGTGCCAGCAGCTTGACTAGCGGGGGCTCCTACGAGCAGTACTTC. As protein: CASSLTSGGSYEQYF.

The chain couples TRBV6-1 to TRBJ1-2, with 9 bases that match TRBD1. After removal of 4 bases from V and 6 bases from J, the junction contained 6 bases not matched to a gene. The CDR3 sequence is 14 residues long. CDR1 and CDR2 from the germline V gene are MNHNS and SASEGT. In nucleotides, the CDR3 is TGTGCCAGCAGTGTAACAGGGGGCAAGGATGGCTACACCTTC. Translated, it gives CASSVTGGKDGYTF.

This clone came up once. This chain links TRBV5-1 with TRBJ2-3, with 10 positions matching TRBD2. The V gene end was trimmed by 3 bases and the J gene end by 4 bases; junction bases not matched to a gene: 5. There are 15 residues in the CDR3. CDR1 is SGHRS and CDR2 is YFSETQ in the germline V gene. The CDR3 here is CASSSIAGGPDTQYF. The CDR3 nucleotides read TGCGCCAGCAGCTCAATAGCGGGAGGCCCAGATACGCAGTATTTT.

The V gene is TRBV7-2, the J gene TRBJ1-2; D is unclear. CDR1 and CDR2 (germline): SGHTA, FQGNSA. V was cut by 5 bases and J by 2 bases, with 15 bases left in between. CDR3 size: 15 residues. The CDR3: CASSPQAVLNYGYTF. DNA of the CDR3: TGTGCCAGCAGCCCCCAGGCAGTACTGAACTATGGCTACACCTTC.

The rearrangement joins TRBV5-4 to TRBJ2-1, with D maybe TRBD2 (5 bases). Germline V gene lookup returns CDR1 SGHNT and CDR2 YYREEE (reference sequence). V lost 4 bases and J lost 6, with 14 bases in between. The CDR3 spans 14 residues. The chain's CDR3 is CASSDRTAGNEQFF. The CDR3 nucleotides read TGTGCCAGCAGCGACCGGACGGCGGGCAATGAGCAGTTCTTC.

The chain links TRBV19 to TRBJ2-7; 12 bases align to TRBD2. V gave up 8 bases and J gave up 5 bases; unmatched junction bases: 10. In germline, CDR1 is LNHDA, CDR2 SQIVND (reference sequence). This CDR3 is 15 amino acids long. This CDR3 reads CASRRLAGEYHEQYF. In DNA, the CDR3 is TGTGCCAGTCGTCGACTAGCGGGAGAGTATCACGAGCAGTACTTC.

The chain uses TRBV9 and TRBJ2-7, with TRBD2 matching over 10 bases. V was clipped by 0 bases and J by 4 bases; unmatched bases: 7. The CDR3 length is 16 residues. The germline V gene encodes CDR1 SGDLS and CDR2 YYNGEE. The CDR3 spells CASSVGSSGGPYEQYF. The CDR3 DNA reads TGTGCCAGCAGCGTAGGTAGTAGCGGGGGGCCTTACGAGCAGTACTTC.

The chain couples TRBV28 to TRBJ2-1; 7 bases line up with TRBD2. CDR1 is MDHEN and CDR2 is SYDVKM in the germline V gene. The CDR3 extends over 16 amino acids. V was clipped by 5 bases and J by 7 bases; unmatched bases: 14. The CDR3 loop reads CASSDFSGTTLNEQFF. For the CDR3, the DNA is TGTGCCAGCAGTGATTTCAGCGGGACTACCCTTAATGAGCAGTTCTTC.

V is TRBV4-3 and J is TRBJ1-2, with 8 positions matching TRBD1. In germline, CDR1 is LGHNA, CDR2 YSLEER. V lost 0 bases and J lost 4; bases outside the gene matches: 4. The CDR3 is 15 residues long. The CDR3 is CASSQDTQGGYGYTF. The CDR3, as DNA: TGCGCCAGCAGCCAAGATACACAGGGGGGCTATGGCTACACCTTC.

This chain uses TRBV7-9 with TRBJ1-3, with D possibly matching TRBD1 (6 bases). V gave up 11 bases and J gave up 6 bases, with 17 bases separating them. CDR3 length equals 13 residues. Per the germline V gene, CDR1 is SEHNR and CDR2 is FQNEAQ (reference sequence). CDR3 DNA: TGTGCCGCGGCCCGGGCAGGGGAAAACACCATATATTTT. This gives the protein CAAARAGENTIYF.

The chain is built from TRBV5-4 and TRBJ2-2; maybe TRBD2 (6 bases). This CDR3 has 15 amino acids. Per germline, CDR1 SGHNT and CDR2 YYREEE (reference sequence). V lost 6 bases, J lost 7 bases, and 19 bases lay in between. For the CDR3, the DNA is TGTGCCAGCAACCCCCGAGGAGGGTTGGGCGGGGAGCTGTTTTTT. Amino acids: CASNPRGGLGGELFF.

The chain carries TRBV29-1 and TRBJ1-2, with D perhaps TRBD1 (5 bases). V lost 7 bases and J 1 base, leaving 19 bases between the germline ends. The CDR3 runs 15 residues. Germline CDR1 reads SQVTM; CDR2 reads ANQGSEA. As DNA, the CDR3 is TGCAGCGCCCCGGCCGCAGGGCAGAGTAACTATGGCTACACCTTC. It encodes CSAPAAGQSNYGYTF.

As regards this clone: Other DNA variants within this sample encode the same CDR3. The chain joins TRBV27 to TRBJ1-5; the D is unclear. The germline V gene encodes CDR1 MNHEY and CDR2 SMNVEV (reference sequence). The CDR3 totals 13 residues. Trimming took off 3 bases at V and 5 bases at J, with 8 bases between the two ends. CDR3 in amino acids: CASSFSGDQPQHF. The DNA for the CDR3 is TGTGCCAGCAGTTTTTCAGGCGATCAGCCCCAGCATTTT.

The chain employs TRBV6-5 and TRBJ2-1, with 9 bases identical to TRBD2. Germline lookup yields CDR1 MNHEY and CDR2 SVGAGI. V trimming: 4 bases; J trimming: 2 bases; junction bases outside the gene matches: 3. This CDR3 is 15 amino acids long. CDR3 sequence reads: CASSLASGAYNEQFF. In nucleotides, the CDR3 is TGTGCCAGCAGTTTAGCTAGCGGGGCCTACAATGAGCAGTTCTTC.

The chain carries TRBV5-8 and TRBJ2-7; D uncertain. V was shortened by 2 bases and J by 2 bases, with 2 bases between the two germline ends. Germline assignment: CDR1 SGHTS and CDR2 YDEGEE. The CDR3 sequence is 11 residues long. For the CDR3, the DNA is TGTGCCAGCAGCTTCGCCTACGAGCAGTACTTC. Protein sequence: CASSFAYEQYF. Variable domain in full (rest from reference TRBV5-8 and TRBJ2-7): EAGVTQSPTHLIKTRGQQATLRCSPISGHTSVYWYQQALGLGLQFLLWYDEGEERNRGNFPPRFSGRQFPNYSSELNVNALELEDSALYLCASSFAYEQYFGPGTRLTVT.

This clone was observed a single time. This rearrangement joins TRBV2 to TRBJ2-1; 7 nucleotides line up with TRBD2. CDR1 is SNHLY, CDR2 FYNNEI, per germline. The length of the CDR3 is 16 residues. V was pared by 6 bases and J by 8 bases, with 16 bases of the junction left unmatched. The CDR3 coding sequence is TGTGCCAGCAGAGAGTTAGCGGGCTCATCGGGGGATGAGCAGTTCTTC. Residues: CASRELAGSSGDEQFF. The whole variable domain, remainder taken from reference TRBV2 and TRBJ2-1, is EPEVTQTPSHQVTQMGQEVILRCVPISNHLYFYWYRQILGQKVEFLVSFYNNEISEKSEIFDDQFSVERPDGSNFTLKIRSTKLEDSAMYFCASRELAGSSGDEQFFGPGTRLTVL.

The chain has TRBV4-2 and TRBJ1-2, with a weak D call TRBD1 (6 bases). The germline V gene has CDR1 LGHNA and CDR2 YNFKEQ. This CDR3 contains 16 residues. V gave up 0 bases and J gave up 4 bases, with 15 bases separating them. CDR3 DNA sequence: TGTGCCAGCAGCCAAGAAGAAGGCAGGGGATCCTATGGCTACACCTTC. Encoded protein: CASSQEEGRGSYGYTF.

The chain employs TRBV18 and TRBJ2-1; 11 bases are shared with TRBD2. The J segment lost 4 bases and the V segment lost 2 bases, leaving 13 bases of the junction unmatched. The CDR3 consists of 19 residues. CDR1 KGHSH and CDR2 LQKENI come from the germline V gene. The CDR3 spells CASSPWTTLAGEIYNEQFF. For the CDR3, the DNA is TGTGCCAGCTCACCATGGACAACACTAGCGGGGGAAATTTACAATGAGCAGTTCTTC.

The genes are TRBV9 and TRBJ2-1, with 14 bases lining up with TRBD2. From germline, CDR1 is SGDLS and CDR2 YYNGEE. J was trimmed by 1 base and V by 3 bases; bases with no gene match: 3. This CDR3 region has 17 residues. The CDR3 loop is CASSGLAGGKSYNEQFF. The CDR3 DNA reads as TGTGCCAGCAGCGGACTAGCGGGAGGGAAGTCCTACAATGAGCAGTTCTTC.

The chain combines TRBV19 with TRBJ1-4, with 9 positions matching TRBD1. From germline, CDR1 is LNHDA and CDR2 SQIVND (reference sequence). CDR3 length: 15 residues. The V and J ends lost 7 bases and 2 bases, in that order; junction bases with no gene match: 5. The CDR3 sequence is CASKTGGETNEKLFF. The CDR3 nucleotides read TGTGCCAGTAAGACAGGGGGAGAGACTAATGAAAAACTGTTTTTT. Looking up the rest from reference TRBV19 and TRBJ1-4 gives the full variable domain: DGGITQSPKYLFRKEGQNVTLSCEQNLNHDAMYWYRQDPGQGLRLIYYSQIVNDFQKGDIAEGYSVSREKKESFPLTVTSAQKNPTAFYLCASKTGGETNEKLFFGSGTQLSVL.

The rearrangement uses TRBV28 and TRBJ2-3; D possibly corresponds to TRBD1 (5 bases). The CDR3 has 14 residues. The germline V gene encodes CDR1 MDHEN and CDR2 SYDVKM. Trimming pared 3 bases from V and 4 bases from J, leaving 11 bases between. As DNA, the CDR3 is TGTGCCAGCAGTTTTCACCTCAGGGCAGATACGCAGTATTTT. Its protein is CASSFHLRADTQYF.

The chain combines TRBV27 with TRBJ2-7; D not resolved. CDR3 length: 14 amino acids. Deletions cut 6 bases from V and 6 bases from J, with 18 bases between. In germline, CDR1 is MNHEY, CDR2 SMNVEV (reference sequence). The CDR3 DNA reads as TGTGCCAGCAGAACCGCCCTATTACGAGGCGAGCAGTACTTC. It translates to CASRTALLRGEQYF.

This clone was observed once. The J gene is TRBJ2-3, the V gene TRBV7-8; TRBD2 is a possible D gene (6 bases). The CDR3 loop spans 14 amino acids. Trimming took 1 base from V and 10 from J, leaving 15 bases between them. CDR1 and CDR2 (germline): SGHVS, FQNEAQ. The DNA for the CDR3 is TGTGCCAGCAGCTTAGTTGCGGGGATGGGGGCGCAGTATTTT. Protein sequence: CASSLVAGMGAQYF.

The CDR3 sequence: CASSLDPTGGNQPQHF. The CDR3 DNA reads TGCGCCAGCAGCTTGGACCCGACAGGGGGCAATCAGCCCCAGCATTTT. V and J are TRBV5-1 and TRBJ1-5; TRBD1 matches 8 bases. V gave up 0 bases and J gave up 2 bases; unmatched junction bases: 4. Germline V gives CDR1 SGHRS, CDR2 YFSETQ. CDR3 length equals 16 residues.